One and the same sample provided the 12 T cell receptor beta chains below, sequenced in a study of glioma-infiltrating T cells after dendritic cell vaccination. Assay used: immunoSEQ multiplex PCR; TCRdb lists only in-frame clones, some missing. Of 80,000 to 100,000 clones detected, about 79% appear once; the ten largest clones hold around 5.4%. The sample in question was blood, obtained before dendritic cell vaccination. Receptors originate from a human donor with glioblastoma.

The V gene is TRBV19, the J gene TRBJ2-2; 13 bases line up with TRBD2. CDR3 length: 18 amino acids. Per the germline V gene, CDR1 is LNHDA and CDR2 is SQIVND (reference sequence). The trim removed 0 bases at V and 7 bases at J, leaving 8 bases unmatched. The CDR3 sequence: CASSIDALAGGPGGELFF. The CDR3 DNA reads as TGTGCCAGTAGTATAGACGCACTAGCGGGAGGGCCGGGCGGGGAGCTGTTTTTT.

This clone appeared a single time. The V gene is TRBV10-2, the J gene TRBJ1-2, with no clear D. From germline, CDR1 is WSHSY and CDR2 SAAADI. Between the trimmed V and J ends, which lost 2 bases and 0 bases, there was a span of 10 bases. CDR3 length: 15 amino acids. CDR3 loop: CASSEPGFSNYGYTF. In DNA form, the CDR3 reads TGCGCCAGCAGTGAGCCCGGGTTTTCTAACTATGGCTACACCTTC.

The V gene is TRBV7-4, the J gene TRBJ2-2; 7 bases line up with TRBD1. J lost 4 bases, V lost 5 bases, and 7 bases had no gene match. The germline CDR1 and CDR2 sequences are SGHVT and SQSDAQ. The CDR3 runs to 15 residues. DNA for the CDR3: TGTGCCAGCAGCCGGACAGGAGTGTTCACCGGGGAGCTGTTTTTT. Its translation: CASSRTGVFTGELFF. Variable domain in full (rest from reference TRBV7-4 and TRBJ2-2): GAGVSQSPRYKVAKRGRDVALRCDSISGHVTLYWYRQTLGQGSEVLTYSQSDAQRDKSGRPSGRFSAERPERSVSTLKIQRTEQGDSAVYLCASSRTGVFTGELFFGEGSRLTVL.

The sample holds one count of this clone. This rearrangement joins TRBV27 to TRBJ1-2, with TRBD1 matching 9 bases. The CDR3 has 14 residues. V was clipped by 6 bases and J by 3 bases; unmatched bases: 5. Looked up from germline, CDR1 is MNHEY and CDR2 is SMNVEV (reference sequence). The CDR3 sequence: CASSHRGRDYGYTF. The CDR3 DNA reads TGTGCCAGCAGCCACAGGGGGCGCGACTATGGCTACACCTTC.

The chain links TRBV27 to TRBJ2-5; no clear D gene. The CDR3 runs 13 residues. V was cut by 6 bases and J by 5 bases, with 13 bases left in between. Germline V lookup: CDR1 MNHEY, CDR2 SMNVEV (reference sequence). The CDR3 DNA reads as TGTGCCAGCAGCGCAGGTCTGTGGGAGACCCAGTACTTC. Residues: CASSAGLWETQYF.

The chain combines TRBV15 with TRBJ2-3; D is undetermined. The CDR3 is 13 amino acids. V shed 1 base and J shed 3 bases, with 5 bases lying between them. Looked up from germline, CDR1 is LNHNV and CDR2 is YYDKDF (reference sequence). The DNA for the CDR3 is TGTGCCACCAGCAGAGCCAGGACAGATACGCAGTATTTT. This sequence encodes CATSRARTDTQYF.

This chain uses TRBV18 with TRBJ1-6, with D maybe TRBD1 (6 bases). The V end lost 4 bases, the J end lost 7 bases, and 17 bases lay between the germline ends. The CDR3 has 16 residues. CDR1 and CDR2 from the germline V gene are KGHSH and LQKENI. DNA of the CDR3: TGTGCCAGCTCACTAGCCGGGGGGCCGGAGAATTCACCCCTCCACTTT. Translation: CASSLAGGPENSPLHF.

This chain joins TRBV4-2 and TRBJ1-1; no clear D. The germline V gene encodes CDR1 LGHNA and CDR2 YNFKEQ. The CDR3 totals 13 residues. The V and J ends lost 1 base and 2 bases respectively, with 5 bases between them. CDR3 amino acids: CASSQVTNTEAFF. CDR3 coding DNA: TGTGCCAGCAGCCAAGTAACAAACACTGAAGCTTTCTTT.

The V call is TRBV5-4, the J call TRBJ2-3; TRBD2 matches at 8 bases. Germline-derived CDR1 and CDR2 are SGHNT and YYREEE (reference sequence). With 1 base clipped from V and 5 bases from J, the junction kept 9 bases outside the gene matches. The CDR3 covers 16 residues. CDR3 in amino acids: CASSLILSGSGDTQYF. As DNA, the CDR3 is TGTGCCAGCAGCTTGATACTAAGCGGGAGTGGAGATACGCAGTATTTT.

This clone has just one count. Here the CDR3 reads CAWSVRPPGALNTEAFF. The CDR3 DNA is TGTGCCTGGAGTGTACGCCCTCCAGGGGCCTTGAACACTGAAGCTTTCTTT. V gene TRBV30 combines with J gene TRBJ1-1; possible D gene TRBD1, 6 bases. This CDR3 region has 17 residues. Trimming took off 0 bases at V and 0 bases at J, with 17 bases between the two ends. In germline, CDR1 is GTSNPN, CDR2 SVGIG (reference sequence).

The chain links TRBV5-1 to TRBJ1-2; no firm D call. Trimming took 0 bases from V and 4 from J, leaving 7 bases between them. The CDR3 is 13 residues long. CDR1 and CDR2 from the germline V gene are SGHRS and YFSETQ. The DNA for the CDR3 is TGCGCCAGCAGCTTGGCTGGCGGCTATGGCTACACCTTC. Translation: CASSLAGGYGYTF.

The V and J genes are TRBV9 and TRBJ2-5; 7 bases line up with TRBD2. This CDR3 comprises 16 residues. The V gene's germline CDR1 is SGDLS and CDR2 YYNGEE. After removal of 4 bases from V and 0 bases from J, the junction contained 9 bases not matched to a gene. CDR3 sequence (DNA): TGTGCCAGCAGCACACGCGGGGGAGCAAACCAAGAGACCCAGTACTTC. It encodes CASSTRGGANQETQYF. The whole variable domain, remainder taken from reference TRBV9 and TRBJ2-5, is DSGVTQTPKHLITATGQRVTLRCSPRSGDLSVYWYQQSLDQGLQFLIQYYNGEERAKGNILERFSAQQFPDLHSELNLSSLELGDSALYFCASSTRGGANQETQYFGPGTRLLVL.